This is a list of T cell receptor beta chains from one sample in a study of post-analysis software for immune sequencing data. TCRdb called the PCR reads again in MiXCR, with one record for every CDR3 protein. The top ten clones hold about 1.6% of a sample with roughly 170,000 distinct CDR3 sequences, around 30% of them seen once. Sample: blood. The receptors were gathered from a girl under 18 with multiple sclerosis. CDR3s include the opening cysteine and the closing phenylalanine or tryptophan. The order of the fields is J gene, V gene, D gene, CDR3 protein. D genes are given only for firm matches.

J: TRBJ2-1
V: TRBV7-2
D: -
CDR3: CASSFGGAYNEQFF

J: TRBJ2-3
V: TRBV5-1
D: -
CDR3: CASSFSLGGASTDTQYF

J: TRBJ1-1
V: TRBV29-1
D: -
CDR3: CSPVGLVTSQAFF

J: TRBJ2-7
V: TRBV10-3
D: -
CDR3: CAITPRYEQYF

J: -
V: TRBV27
D: -
CDR3: CASSAAYLGKETQYF

J: TRBJ2-7
V: TRBV29-1
D: -
CDR3: CSVVEQSGYEQYF

J: -
V: TRBV6-6
D: TRBD1
CDR3: CASSGEQGFGVTQYF

J: TRBJ2-1
V: TRBV7-9
D: TRBD2
CDR3: CASSLVGGGDEQFF

J: TRBJ2-7
V: TRBV6-6
D: -
CDR3: CASSYSTQGNEQYF

J: TRBJ1-1
V: TRBV10-2
D: -
CDR3: CASNQNTEAFF